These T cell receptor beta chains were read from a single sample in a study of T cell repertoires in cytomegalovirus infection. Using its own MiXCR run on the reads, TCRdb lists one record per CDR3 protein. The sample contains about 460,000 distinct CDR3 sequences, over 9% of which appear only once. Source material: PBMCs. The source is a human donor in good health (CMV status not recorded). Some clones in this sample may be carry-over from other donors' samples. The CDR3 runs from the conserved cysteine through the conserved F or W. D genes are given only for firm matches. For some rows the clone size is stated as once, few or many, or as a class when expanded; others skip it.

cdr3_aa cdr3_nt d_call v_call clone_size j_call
CATSRVSGDSFF TGTGCCACCTCGAGGGTTTCGGGAGATTCTTTCTTT NA TRBV12-3/TRBV12-4 few TRBJ1-1
CASLRGADLRETQYF TGTGCCAGCCTCAGGGGGGCAGATTTACGGGAGACCCAGTACTTC NA TRBV5-5 NA TRBJ2-5
CASTWRTGGNEQFF TGTGCCAGCACTTGGCGGACAGGGGGTAATGAGCAGTTCTTC TRBD1 TRBV12-3/TRBV12-4 many TRBJ2-1
CASSVGDTPNSPLHF TGTGCCAGCAGCGTGGGGGACACCCCAAATTCACCCCTCCACTTT NA TRBV9 many TRBJ1-6
CSALAAFYEQYF TGCAGTGCTCTAGCGGCCTTCTACGAGCAGTACTTC TRBD2 TRBV20-1 few TRBJ2-7
CASSRPDRTPYEQYF TGTGCCAGCAGCCGCCCGGACAGGACCCCTTACGAGCAGTACTTC TRBD1 TRBV7-9 few TRBJ2-7
CSVGAGEQYF TGCAGCGTTGGGGCGGGCGAGCAGTACTTC NA TRBV29-1 NA TRBJ2-7
CASTPSGLNTGELFF TGCGCCAGCACACCAAGCGGATTGAACACCGGGGAGCTGTTTTTT NA TRBV5-1 many TRBJ2-2
CASNAYSYYGYTF TGTGCCAGCAACGCTTACAGCTACTATGGCTACACCTTC NA TRBV5-4 few TRBJ1-2
CASSERYKSSYEQYF TGTGCCAGCAGTGAAAGGTACAAAAGCTCCTACGAGCAGTACTTC NA TRBV6-1 many TRBJ2-7
CASSLTGTSKFF TGTGCCAGCAGTTTAACCGGGACTAGCAAGTTCTTC TRBD2 TRBV28 many TRBJ2-1